The present TCR beta chain was sequenced within a study of beta chain features in type 1 diabetes. This clone occurred a few times. Expressed TCRB transcripts got sequenced, as all isolated RNA was reverse transcribed. Assay used: immunoSEQ multiplex PCR; TCRdb lists only in-frame clones, some missing. The data contain around 320,000 clones, approximately 14% of them singletons. This CDR3 has 13 amino acids. CDR1 and CDR2 (germline): SGHNT, YENEEA. Trimming pared 8 bases from V and 5 bases from J, leaving 16 bases between. The V and J genes are TRBV11-3 and TRBJ2-7; no clear D. The sequencing input was central memory CD4+ T cells from blood. The sequence came from a man aged 25-45 years in good health. DNA of the CDR3: TGTGCCAGCTCGTTTCATCGATTCGACGAGCAGTACTTC. It codes for CASSFHRFDEQYF.